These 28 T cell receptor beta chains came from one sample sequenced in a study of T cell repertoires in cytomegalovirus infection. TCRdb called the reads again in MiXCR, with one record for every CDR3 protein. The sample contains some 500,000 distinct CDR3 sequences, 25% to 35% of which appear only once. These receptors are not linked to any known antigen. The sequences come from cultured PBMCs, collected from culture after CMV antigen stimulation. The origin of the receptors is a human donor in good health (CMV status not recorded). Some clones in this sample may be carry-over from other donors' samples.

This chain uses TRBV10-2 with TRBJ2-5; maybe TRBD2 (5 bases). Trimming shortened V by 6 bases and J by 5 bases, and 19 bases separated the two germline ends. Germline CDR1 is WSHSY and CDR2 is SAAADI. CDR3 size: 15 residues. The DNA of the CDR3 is TGCGCCAGCAGCCGGGATTATGGTTTCGTGGAGACCCAGTACTTC. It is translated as CASSRDYGFVETQYF.

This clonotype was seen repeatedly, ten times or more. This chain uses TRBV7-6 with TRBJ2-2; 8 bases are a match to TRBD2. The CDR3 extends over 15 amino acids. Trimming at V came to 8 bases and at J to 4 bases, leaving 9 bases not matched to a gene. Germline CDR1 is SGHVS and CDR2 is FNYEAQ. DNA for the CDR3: TGTGCCAGCGGACTAGCCTACTTTGGCACCGGGGAGCTGTTTTTT. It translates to CASGLAYFGTGELFF.

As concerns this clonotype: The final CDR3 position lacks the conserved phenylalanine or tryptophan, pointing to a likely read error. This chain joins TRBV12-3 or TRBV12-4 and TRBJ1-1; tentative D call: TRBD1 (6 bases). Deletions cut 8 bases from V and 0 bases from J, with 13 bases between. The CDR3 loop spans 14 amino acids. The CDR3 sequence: CASSIRQVNTEAFL. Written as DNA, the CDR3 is TGTGCCAGCTCCATCCGACAGGTGAACACTGAAGCTTTCCTT.

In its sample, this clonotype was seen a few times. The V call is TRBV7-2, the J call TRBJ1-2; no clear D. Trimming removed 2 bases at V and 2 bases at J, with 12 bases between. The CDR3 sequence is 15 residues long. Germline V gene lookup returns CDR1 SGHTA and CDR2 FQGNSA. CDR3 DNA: TGTGCCAGCAGCTTAAAAGGGTGGGCAAACTATGGCTACACCTTC. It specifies CASSLKGWANYGYTF. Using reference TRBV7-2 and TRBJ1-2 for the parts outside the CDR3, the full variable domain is GAGVSQSPSNKVTEKGKDVELRCDPISGHTALYWYRQSLGQGLEFLIYFQGNSAPDKSGLPSDRFSAERTGGSVSTLTIQRTQQEDSAVYLCASSLKGWANYGYTFGSGTRLTVV.

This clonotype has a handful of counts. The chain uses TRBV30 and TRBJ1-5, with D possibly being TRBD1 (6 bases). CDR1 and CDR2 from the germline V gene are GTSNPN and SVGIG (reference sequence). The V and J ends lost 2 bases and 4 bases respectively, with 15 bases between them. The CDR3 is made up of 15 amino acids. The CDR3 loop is CAWSLGGSGNQPQHF. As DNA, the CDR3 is TGTGCCTGGAGTCTAGGGGGATCGGGAAATCAGCCCCAGCATTTT.

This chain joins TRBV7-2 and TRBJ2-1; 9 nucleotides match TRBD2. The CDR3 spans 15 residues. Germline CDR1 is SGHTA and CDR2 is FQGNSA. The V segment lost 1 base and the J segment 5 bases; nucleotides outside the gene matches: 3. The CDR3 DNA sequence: TGTGCCAGCAGCTTAGTGCCTAGCGGGAACAATGAGCAGTTCTTC. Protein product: CASSLVPSGNNEQFF.

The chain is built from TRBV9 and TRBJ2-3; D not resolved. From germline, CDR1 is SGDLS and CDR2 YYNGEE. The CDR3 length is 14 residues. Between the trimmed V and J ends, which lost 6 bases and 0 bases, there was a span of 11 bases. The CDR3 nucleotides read TGTGCCAGCACCCGCTTCGGGAGCACAGATACGCAGTATTTT. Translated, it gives CASTRFGSTDTQYF.

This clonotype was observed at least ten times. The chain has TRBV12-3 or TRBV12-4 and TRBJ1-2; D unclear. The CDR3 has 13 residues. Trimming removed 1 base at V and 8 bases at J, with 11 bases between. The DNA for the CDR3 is TGTGCCAGCAGTTTAGGGGAGACTCGGGGCTACACCTTC. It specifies CASSLGETRGYTF.

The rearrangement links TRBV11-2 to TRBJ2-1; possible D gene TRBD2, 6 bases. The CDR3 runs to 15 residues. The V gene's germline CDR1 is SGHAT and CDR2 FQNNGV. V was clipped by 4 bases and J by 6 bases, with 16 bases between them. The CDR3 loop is CASSSASVAGNEQFF. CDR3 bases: TGTGCCAGCAGCTCAGCTAGCGTTGCAGGCAATGAGCAGTTCTTC.

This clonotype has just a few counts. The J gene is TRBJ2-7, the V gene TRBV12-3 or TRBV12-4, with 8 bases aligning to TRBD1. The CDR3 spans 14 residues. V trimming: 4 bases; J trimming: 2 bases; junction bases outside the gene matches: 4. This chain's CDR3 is CASSSDRVPYEQYF. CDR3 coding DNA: TGTGCCAGCAGTTCGGACAGGGTTCCCTACGAGCAGTACTTC.

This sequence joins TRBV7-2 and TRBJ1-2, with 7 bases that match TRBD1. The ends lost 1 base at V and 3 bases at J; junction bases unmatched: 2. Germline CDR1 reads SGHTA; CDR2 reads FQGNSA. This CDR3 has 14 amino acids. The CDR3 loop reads CASSLEGGDYGYTF. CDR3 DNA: TGTGCCAGCAGCTTAGAAGGGGGCGACTATGGCTACACCTTC.

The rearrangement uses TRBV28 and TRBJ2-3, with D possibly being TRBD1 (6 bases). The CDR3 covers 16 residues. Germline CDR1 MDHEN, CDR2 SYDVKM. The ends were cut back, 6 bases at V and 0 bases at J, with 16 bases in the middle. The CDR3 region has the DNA TGTGCCAGCAGACTTACAGGGATTGCTAGCACAGATACGCAGTATTTT. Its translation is CASRLTGIASTDTQYF.

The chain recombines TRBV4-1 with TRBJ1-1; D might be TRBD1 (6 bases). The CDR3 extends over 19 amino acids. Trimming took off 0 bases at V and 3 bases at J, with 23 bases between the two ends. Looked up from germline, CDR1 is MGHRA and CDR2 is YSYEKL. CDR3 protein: CASSQDMTQRGAGDTEAFF. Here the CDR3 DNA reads TGCGCCAGCAGCCAAGATATGACTCAGAGGGGGGCGGGAGACACTGAAGCTTTCTTT.

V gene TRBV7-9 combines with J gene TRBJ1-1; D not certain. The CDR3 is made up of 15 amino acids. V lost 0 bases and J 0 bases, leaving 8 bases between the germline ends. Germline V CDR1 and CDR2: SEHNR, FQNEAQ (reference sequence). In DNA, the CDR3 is TGTGCCAGCAGCTTAGCGACCAGCATGAACACTGAAGCTTTCTTT. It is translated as CASSLATSMNTEAFF.

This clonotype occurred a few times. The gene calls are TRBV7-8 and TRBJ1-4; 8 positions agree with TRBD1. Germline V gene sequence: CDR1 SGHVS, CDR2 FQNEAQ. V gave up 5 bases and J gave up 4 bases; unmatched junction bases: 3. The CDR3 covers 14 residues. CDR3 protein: CASSRDRSNEKLFF. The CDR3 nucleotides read TGTGCCAGCAGCCGGGACAGGAGTAATGAAAAACTGTTTTTT.

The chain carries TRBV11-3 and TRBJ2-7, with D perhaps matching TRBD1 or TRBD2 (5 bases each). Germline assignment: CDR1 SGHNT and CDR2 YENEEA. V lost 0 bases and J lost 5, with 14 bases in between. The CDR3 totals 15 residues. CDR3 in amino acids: CASSLEHGARHEQYF. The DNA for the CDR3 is TGTGCCAGCAGCTTAGAACACGGGGCTAGGCACGAGCAGTACTTC.

The CDR3 bases are TGTGCCAGCAGCTTAGCGGGTTGGTCCAATGAGCAGTTCTTC. Translating gives CASSLAGWSNEQFF. The gene calls are TRBV7-8 and TRBJ2-1; D ambiguous. CDR3 length: 14 amino acids. Germline CDR1 and CDR2: SGHVS and FQNEAQ. Trimming removed 0 bases at V and 6 bases at J, with 9 bases between.

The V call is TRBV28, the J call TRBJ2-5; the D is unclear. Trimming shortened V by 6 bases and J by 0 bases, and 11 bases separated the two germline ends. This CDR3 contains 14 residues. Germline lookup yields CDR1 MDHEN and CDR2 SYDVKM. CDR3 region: CASRSTVNQETQYF. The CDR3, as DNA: TGTGCCAGCAGGTCCACGGTAAACCAAGAGACCCAGTACTTC.

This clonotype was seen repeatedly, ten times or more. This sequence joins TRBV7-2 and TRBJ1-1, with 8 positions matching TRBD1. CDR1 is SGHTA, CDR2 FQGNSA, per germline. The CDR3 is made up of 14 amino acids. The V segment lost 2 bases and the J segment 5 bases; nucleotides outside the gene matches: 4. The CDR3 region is CASSLQGAGTEAFF. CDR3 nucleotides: TGTGCCAGCAGCTTACAGGGGGCGGGTACTGAAGCTTTCTTT.

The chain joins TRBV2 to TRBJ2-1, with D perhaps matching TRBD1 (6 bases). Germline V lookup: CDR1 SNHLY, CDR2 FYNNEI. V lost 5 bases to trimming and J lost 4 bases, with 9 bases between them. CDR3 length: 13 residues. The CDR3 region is CASSRDKYNEQFF. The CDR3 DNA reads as TGTGCCAGCAGTCGGGACAAATACAATGAGCAGTTCTTC.

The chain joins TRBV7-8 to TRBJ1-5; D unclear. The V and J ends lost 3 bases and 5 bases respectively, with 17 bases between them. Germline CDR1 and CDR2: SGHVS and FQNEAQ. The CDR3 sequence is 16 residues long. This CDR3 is CASSLGSRPEHQPQHF. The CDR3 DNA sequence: TGTGCCAGCAGCTTGGGGAGTCGTCCGGAACATCAGCCCCAGCATTTT. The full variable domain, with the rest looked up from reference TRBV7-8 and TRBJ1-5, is GAGVSQSPRYKVAKRGQDVALRCDPISGHVSLFWYQQALGQGPEFLTYFQNEAQLDKSGLPSDRFFAERPEGSVSTLKIQRTQQEDSAVYLCASSLGSRPEHQPQHFGDGTRLSIL.

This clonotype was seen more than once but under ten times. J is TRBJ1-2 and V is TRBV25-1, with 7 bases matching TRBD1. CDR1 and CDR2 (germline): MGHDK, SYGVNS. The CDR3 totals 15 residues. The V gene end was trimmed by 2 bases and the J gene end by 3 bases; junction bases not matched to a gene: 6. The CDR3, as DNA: TGTGCCAGCAGTGAACGAGGGACAGCGTACTATGGCTACACCTTC. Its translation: CASSERGTAYYGYTF.

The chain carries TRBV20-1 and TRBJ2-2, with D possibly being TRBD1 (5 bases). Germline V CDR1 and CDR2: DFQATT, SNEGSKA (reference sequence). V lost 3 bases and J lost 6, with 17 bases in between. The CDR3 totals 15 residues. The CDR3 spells CSARGQTLGAGELFF. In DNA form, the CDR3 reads TGCAGTGCTAGGGGGCAGACCTTAGGGGCCGGGGAGCTGTTTTTT.

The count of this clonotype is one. The CDR3 bases are TGCGCCAGCAGCTTGGATCCGGTTAACTATGGCTACACCTTC. It encodes CASSLDPVNYGYTF. The chain couples TRBV5-1 to TRBJ1-2; D not certain. Between the trimmed V and J ends, which lost 0 bases and 1 base, there was a span of 7 bases. Looked up from germline, CDR1 is SGHRS and CDR2 is YFSETQ. The CDR3 is 14 amino acids.

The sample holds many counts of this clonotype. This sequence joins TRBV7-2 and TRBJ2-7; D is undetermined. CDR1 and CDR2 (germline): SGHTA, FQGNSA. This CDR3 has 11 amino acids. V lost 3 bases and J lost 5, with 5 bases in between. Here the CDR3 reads CASSFHDEQYF. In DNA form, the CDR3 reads TGTGCCAGCAGCTTCCATGACGAGCAGTACTTC.

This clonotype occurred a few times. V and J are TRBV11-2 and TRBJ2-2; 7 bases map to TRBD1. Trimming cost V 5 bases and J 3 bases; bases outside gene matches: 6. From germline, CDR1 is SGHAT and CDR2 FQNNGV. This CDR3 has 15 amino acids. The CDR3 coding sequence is TGTGCCAGCAGCCCCCCAGGGGGAGACACCGGGGAGCTGTTTTTT. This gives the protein CASSPPGGDTGELFF.

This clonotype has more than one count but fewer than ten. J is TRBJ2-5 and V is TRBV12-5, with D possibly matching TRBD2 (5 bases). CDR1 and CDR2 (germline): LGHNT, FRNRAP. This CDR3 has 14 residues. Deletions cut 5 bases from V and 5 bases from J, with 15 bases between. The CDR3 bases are TGTGCTAGTGGTCTCGGACTTACGAGGGAGACCCAGTACTTC. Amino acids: CASGLGLTRETQYF.

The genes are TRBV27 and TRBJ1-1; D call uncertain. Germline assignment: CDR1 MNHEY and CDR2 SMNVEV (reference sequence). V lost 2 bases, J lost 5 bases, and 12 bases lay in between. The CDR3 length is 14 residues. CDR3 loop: CASSLEGMRTEAFF. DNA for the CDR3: TGTGCCAGCAGTTTAGAGGGTATGAGGACTGAAGCTTTCTTT.